The next 7 T cell receptor beta chains were all read from a single sample in a study of T cell responses to AZD1222 COVID-19 vaccine. Measured with immunoSEQ multiplex PCR; TCRdb has only the in-frame clones, and not every one. The table lists about 53,000 clones, approximately 88% of them singletons. Sequences were derived from peripheral blood, sampled on day 0 of AZD1222 vaccination. These receptor sequences come from an adult in good health.

The CDR3 reads CASSLSTGGQNEQFF. The CDR3 nucleotides are TGTGCCAGCAGCTTATCGACGGGAGGACAGAATGAGCAGTTCTTC. The chain uses TRBV7-2 and TRBJ2-1; perhaps TRBD2 as D (7 bases). Germline loops: CDR1 SGHTA, CDR2 FQGNSA. The V end was cut by 2 bases, the J end by 7 bases, with 15 bases between. The CDR3 has 15 residues.

This clone was picked up one time. The V and J genes are TRBV27 and TRBJ1-1; perhaps TRBD1 as D (6 bases). From germline, CDR1 is MNHEY and CDR2 SMNVEV (reference sequence). Trimming took 1 base from V and 1 from J, leaving 10 bases between them. The CDR3 covers 15 residues. CDR3 protein: CASSLWGARNTEAFF. The CDR3, as DNA: TGTGCCAGCAGTTTATGGGGGGCCAGGAACACTGAAGCTTTCTTT.

V usage is TRBV25-1 and J usage is TRBJ2-3; 10 bases align to TRBD2. The CDR3 runs 14 residues. The germline CDR1 and CDR2 sequences are MGHDK and SYGVNS. V dropped 5 bases and J dropped 2; count of bases not matched to a gene: 1. The chain's CDR3 is CASSTSGITDTQYF. CDR3 in DNA: TGTGCCAGCAGTACTAGCGGGATCACAGATACGCAGTATTTT.

The chain's CDR3 is CASSRDRTSYEQYF. The CDR3 bases are TGTGCCAGCAGCCGGGACAGGACCTCCTACGAGCAGTACTTC. J is TRBJ2-7 and V is TRBV5-4; TRBD1 agrees at 8 bases. V lost 4 bases, J lost 0 bases, and 3 bases stayed unmatched. Per the germline V gene, CDR1 is SGHNT and CDR2 is YYREEE (reference sequence). The CDR3 is 14 residues long.

The chain joins TRBV4-1 to TRBJ1-5; perhaps TRBD1 as D (6 bases). The V and J ends lost 4 bases and 7 bases respectively, with 17 bases between them. The CDR3 sequence is 15 residues long. Germline CDR1 MGHRA, CDR2 YSYEKL. The CDR3 coding sequence is TGCGCCAGCAGCCGAGATCAGGGGACGGGGCAGCCCCAGCATTTT. This encodes CASSRDQGTGQPQHF.

V gene TRBV6-1 combines with J gene TRBJ2-1; D ambiguous. The CDR3 spans 14 residues. Looked up from germline, CDR1 is MNHNS and CDR2 is SASEGT. V gave up 2 bases and J gave up 5 bases, with 10 bases separating them. The CDR3: CASSEPAKHNEQFF. Written as DNA, the CDR3 is TGTGCCAGCAGTGAACCCGCAAAACACAATGAGCAGTTCTTC.

The chain links TRBV15 to TRBJ2-5; 7 bases agree with TRBD1. The CDR3 consists of 13 residues. V gave up 5 bases and J gave up 4 bases; unmatched junction bases: 4. Germline CDR1 reads LNHNV; CDR2 reads YYDKDF (reference sequence). The chain's CDR3 is CATSRNRGETQYF. The CDR3 DNA sequence: TGTGCCACCAGCCGGAACAGGGGAGAGACCCAGTACTTC.